The 8 T cell receptor beta chains below all came from one sample that was sequenced in a study of CXCR3-negative and CXCR3-positive naive CD8 T cells. In preparing the TRB cDNA libraries, 5' RACE with UMI labels was used. Following a re-call of the 5' RACE reads, TCRdb has one entry per CDR3 protein and lacks DNA. The table lists 150,000 to 160,000 distinct CDR3 sequences. These TCRs' antigens remain unknown. Study-level findings and limits: Hydrophobicity was higher for TRB CDR3s found in CXCR3-positive naive cells than in CXCR3-negative naive cells.

Source material: naive CXCR3+ CD8+ T cells from blood. The sample's subset: CD45RO-CCR7+CD27+CD95- naive CD8+ T cells expressing CXCR3 (TNR3+). The receptors were sampled from a human donor in good health. Some clones in this sample may be carry-over from other donors' samples.

The chain couples TRBV4-1 to TRBJ2-7; there is no DNA to check the TCRdb D call of TRBD1. The CDR3 totals 15 residues. Germline V gene sequence: CDR1 MGHRA, CDR2 YSYEKL. The CDR3 sequence: CASSQGWTGGNEQYF.

The chain joins TRBV11-3 to TRBJ2-1; TCRdb indicates TRBD2, and absent DNA this call remains unverified. From germline, CDR1 is SGHNT and CDR2 YENEEA. The CDR3 extends over 18 amino acids. This CDR3 is CASSKLGTSGGSDNEQFF.

This sequence joins TRBV15 and TRBJ2-5; TCRdb selects TRBD1, and the lack of DNA leaves this call unchecked. Germline CDR1 and CDR2: LNHNV and YYDKDF (reference sequence). The CDR3 runs 14 residues. The CDR3 loop reads CATSGWTAQETQYF.

The chain uses TRBV5-6 and TRBJ2-3; without DNA, the TCRdb call of TRBD2 cannot be checked. The CDR3 spans 17 residues. Germline values: CDR1 SGHDT, CDR2 YYEEEE. This CDR3 reads CASSFASGGQTWDTQYF.

This rearrangement joins TRBV7-9 to TRBJ2-1; with no DNA, the TCRdb D assignment of TRBD2 cannot be verified. CDR1 is SEHNR, CDR2 FQNEAQ, per germline (reference sequence). The CDR3 is made up of 13 amino acids. CDR3 residues: CASSLGREDEQFF.

The chain combines TRBV9 with TRBJ2-7; the TRBD1 assignment by TCRdb is unverifiable without DNA. The CDR3 contains 15 residues. Germline loops: CDR1 SGDLS, CDR2 YYNGEE. CDR3 region: CASSVMGGPPYEQYF.

The chain uses TRBV20-1 and TRBJ2-1; TCRdb designates TRBD2, a call that cannot be tested without DNA. This CDR3 is built from 19 residues. Germline V gives CDR1 DFQATT, CDR2 SNEGSKA (reference sequence). The CDR3 sequence is CSAHQPLLAGALLYNEQFF.

The chain uses TRBV7-8 and TRBJ2-3; no DNA is available, so the TRBD1 call from TCRdb remains unchecked. Looked up from germline, CDR1 is SGHVS and CDR2 is FQNEAQ. The CDR3 loop spans 15 amino acids. CDR3 protein: CASSLEDRRTDTQYF. The full variable domain, rest sourced from reference TRBV7-8 and TRBJ2-3, is GAGVSQSPRYKVAKRGQDVALRCDPISGHVSLFWYQQALGQGPEFLTYFQNEAQLDKSGLPSDRFFAERPEGSVSTLKIQRTQQEDSAVYLCASSLEDRRTDTQYFGPGTRLTVL.